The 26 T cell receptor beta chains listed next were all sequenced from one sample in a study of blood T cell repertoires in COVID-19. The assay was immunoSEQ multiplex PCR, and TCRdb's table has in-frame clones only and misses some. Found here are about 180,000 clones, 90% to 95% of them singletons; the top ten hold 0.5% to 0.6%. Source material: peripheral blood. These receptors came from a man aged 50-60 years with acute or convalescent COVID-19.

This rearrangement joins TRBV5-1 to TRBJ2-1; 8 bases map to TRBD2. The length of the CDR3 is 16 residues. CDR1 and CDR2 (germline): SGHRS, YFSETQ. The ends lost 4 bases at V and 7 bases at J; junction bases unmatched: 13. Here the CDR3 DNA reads TGCGCCAGCAGCCCCGCTGGCGGGACTAGGGGTAATGAGCAGTTCTTC. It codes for CASSPAGGTRGNEQFF.

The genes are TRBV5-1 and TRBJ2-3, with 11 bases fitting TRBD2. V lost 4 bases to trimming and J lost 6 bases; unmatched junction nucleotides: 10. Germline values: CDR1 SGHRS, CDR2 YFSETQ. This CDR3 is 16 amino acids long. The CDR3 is CASSDRTSGWTDTQYF. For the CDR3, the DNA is TGCGCCAGCAGCGACAGGACTAGCGGGTGGACGGATACGCAGTATTTT.

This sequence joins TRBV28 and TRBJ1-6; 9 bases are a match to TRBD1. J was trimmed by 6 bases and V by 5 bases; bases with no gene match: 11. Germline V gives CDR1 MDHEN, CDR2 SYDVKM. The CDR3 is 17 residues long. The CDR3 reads CASSPRGQGKINSPLHF. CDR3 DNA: TGTGCCAGCAGTCCACGGGGACAGGGTAAAATTAATTCACCCCTCCACTTT.

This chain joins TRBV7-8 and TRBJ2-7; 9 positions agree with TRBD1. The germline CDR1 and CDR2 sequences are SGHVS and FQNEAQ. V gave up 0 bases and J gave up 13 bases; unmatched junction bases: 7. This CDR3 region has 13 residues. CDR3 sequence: CASSLAGRDRVYF. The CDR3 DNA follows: TGTGCCAGCAGCTTAGCGGGTCGGGACAGGGTTTACTTC.

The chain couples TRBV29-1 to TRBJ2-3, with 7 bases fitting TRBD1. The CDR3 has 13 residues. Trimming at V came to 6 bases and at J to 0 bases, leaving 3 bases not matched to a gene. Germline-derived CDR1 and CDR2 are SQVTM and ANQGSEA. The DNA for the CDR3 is TGCAGCGTAATGGGACAGAGCACAGATACGCAGTATTTT. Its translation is CSVMGQSTDTQYF.

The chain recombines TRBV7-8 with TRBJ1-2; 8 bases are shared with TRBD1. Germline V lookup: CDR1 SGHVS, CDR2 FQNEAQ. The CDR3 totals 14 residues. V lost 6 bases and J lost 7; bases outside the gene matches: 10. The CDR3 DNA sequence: TGTGCCAGCAGTCCAGACAGGGGTTTAGGTGGCTACACCTTC. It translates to CASSPDRGLGGYTF.

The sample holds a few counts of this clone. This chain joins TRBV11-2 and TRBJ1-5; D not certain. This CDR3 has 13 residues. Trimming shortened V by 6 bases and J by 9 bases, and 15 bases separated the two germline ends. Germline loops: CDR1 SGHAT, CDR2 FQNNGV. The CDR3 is CASSQEGSGPQHF. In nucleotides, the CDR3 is TGTGCCAGCAGTCAGGAGGGCTCGGGGCCCCAGCATTTT.

CDR3: CASSPRGETQYF. DNA for the CDR3: TGTGCCAGCAGCCCTAGGGGTGAGACCCAGTACTTC. The rearrangement joins TRBV5-8 to TRBJ2-5, with D tentatively TRBD1 (5 bases). The CDR3 contains 12 residues. V was cut by 4 bases and J by 5 bases, with 9 bases left in between. Germline V gives CDR1 SGHTS, CDR2 YDEGEE.

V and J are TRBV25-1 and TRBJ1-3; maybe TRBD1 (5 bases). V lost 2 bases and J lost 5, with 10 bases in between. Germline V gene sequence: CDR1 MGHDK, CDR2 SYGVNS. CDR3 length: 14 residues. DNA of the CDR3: TGTGCCAGCAGTGAAGGGGGACTTAGAAACACCATATATTTT. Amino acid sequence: CASSEGGLRNTIYF.

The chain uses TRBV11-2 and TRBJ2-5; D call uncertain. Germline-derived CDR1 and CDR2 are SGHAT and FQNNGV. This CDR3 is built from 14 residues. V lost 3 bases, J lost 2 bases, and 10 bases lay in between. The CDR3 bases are TGTGCCAGCAGCTTTTCCAGTTATCAAGAGACCCAGTACTTC. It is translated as CASSFSSYQETQYF.

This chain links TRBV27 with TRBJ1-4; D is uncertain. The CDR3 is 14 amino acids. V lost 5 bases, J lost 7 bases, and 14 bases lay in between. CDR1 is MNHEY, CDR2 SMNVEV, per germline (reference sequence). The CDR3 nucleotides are TGTGCCAGCAGTCGTCGAGGGCCTTCTGAAAAACTGTTTTTT. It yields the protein CASSRRGPSEKLFF.

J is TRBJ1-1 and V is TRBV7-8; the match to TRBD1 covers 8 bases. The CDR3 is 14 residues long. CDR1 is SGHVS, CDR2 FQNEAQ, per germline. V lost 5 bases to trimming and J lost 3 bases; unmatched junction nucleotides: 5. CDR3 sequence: CASSPLTGDTEAFF. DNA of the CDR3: TGTGCCAGCAGCCCCCTGACAGGGGACACTGAAGCTTTCTTT.

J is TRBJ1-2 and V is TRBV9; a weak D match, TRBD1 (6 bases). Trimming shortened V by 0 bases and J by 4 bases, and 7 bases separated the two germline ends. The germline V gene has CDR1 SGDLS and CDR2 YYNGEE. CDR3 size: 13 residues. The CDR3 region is CASSVGRGYGYTF. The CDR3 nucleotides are TGTGCCAGCAGCGTAGGCAGGGGCTATGGCTACACCTTC. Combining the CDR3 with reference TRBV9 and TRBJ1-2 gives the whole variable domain DSGVTQTPKHLITATGQRVTLRCSPRSGDLSVYWYQQSLDQGLQFLIQYYNGEERAKGNILERFSAQQFPDLHSELNLSSLELGDSALYFCASSVGRGYGYTFGSGTRLTVV.

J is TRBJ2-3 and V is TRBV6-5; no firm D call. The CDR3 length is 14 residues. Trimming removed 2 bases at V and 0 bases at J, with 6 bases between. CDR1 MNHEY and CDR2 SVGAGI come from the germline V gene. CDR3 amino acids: CASSYMESTDTQYF. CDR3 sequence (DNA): TGTGCCAGCAGTTACATGGAGAGCACAGATACGCAGTATTTT.

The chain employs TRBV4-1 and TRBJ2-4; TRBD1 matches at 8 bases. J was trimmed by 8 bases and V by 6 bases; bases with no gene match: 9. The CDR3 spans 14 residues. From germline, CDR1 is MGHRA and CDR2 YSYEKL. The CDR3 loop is CASSIDRGRDIQYF. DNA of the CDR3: TGCGCCAGCAGTATCGACAGGGGTAGAGACATTCAGTACTTC.

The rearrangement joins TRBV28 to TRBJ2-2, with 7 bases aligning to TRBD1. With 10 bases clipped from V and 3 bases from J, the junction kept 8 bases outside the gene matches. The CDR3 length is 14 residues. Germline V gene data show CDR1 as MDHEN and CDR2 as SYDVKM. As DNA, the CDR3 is TGTGCCATCACGAGGGGGCGGGACACCGGGGAGCTGTTTTTT. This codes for CAITRGRDTGELFF. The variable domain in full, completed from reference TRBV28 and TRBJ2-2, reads DVKVTQSSRYLVKRTGEKVFLECVQDMDHENMFWYRQDPGLGLRLIYFSYDVKMKEKGDIPEGYSVSREKKERFSLILESASTNQTSMYLCAITRGRDTGELFFGEGSRLTVL.

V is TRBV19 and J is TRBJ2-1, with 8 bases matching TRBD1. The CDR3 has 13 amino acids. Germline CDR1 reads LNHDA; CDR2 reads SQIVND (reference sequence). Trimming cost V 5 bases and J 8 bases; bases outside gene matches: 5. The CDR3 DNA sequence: TGTGCCAGTAGTCGGACAGGGAAAGATGAGCAGTTCTTC. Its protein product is CASSRTGKDEQFF. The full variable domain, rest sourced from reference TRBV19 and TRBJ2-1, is DGGITQSPKYLFRKEGQNVTLSCEQNLNHDAMYWYRQDPGQGLRLIYYSQIVNDFQKGDIAEGYSVSREKKESFPLTVTSAQKNPTAFYLCASSRTGKDEQFFGPGTRLTVL.

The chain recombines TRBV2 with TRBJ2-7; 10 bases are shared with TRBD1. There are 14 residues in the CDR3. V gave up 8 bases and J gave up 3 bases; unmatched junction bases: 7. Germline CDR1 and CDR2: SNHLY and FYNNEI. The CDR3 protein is CASSRDRGLYEQYF. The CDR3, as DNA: TGTGCCAGCTCAAGGGACAGGGGACTCTACGAGCAGTACTTC. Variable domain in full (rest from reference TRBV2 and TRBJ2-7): EPEVTQTPSHQVTQMGQEVILRCVPISNHLYFYWYRQILGQKVEFLVSFYNNEISEKSEIFDDQFSVERPDGSNFTLKIRSTKLEDSAMYFCASSRDRGLYEQYFGPGTRLTVT.

CDR3 sequence reads: CASSEVGGYGYTF. In DNA form, the CDR3 reads TGTGCCAGCAGTGAAGTGGGAGGCTATGGCTACACCTTC. This rearrangement joins TRBV6-1 to TRBJ1-2; no firm D call. The germline CDR1 and CDR2 sequences are MNHNS and SASEGT. V lost 1 base, J lost 4 bases, and 7 bases lay in between. The CDR3 has 13 residues.

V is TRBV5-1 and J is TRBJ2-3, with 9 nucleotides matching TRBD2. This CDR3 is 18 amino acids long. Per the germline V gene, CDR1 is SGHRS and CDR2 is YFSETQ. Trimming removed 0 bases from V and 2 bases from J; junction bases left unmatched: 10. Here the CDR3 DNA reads TGCGCCAGCAGCTTGGCTGTACGGCGGGAGGGCCCCACAGATACGCAGTATTTT. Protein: CASSLAVRREGPTDTQYF.

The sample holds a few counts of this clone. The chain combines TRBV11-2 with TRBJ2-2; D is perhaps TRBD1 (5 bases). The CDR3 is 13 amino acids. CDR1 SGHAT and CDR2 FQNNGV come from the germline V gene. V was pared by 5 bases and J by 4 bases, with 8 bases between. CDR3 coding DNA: TGTGCCAGCAGCCAGGGCCCCACCGGGGAGCTGTTTTTT. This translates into CASSQGPTGELFF.

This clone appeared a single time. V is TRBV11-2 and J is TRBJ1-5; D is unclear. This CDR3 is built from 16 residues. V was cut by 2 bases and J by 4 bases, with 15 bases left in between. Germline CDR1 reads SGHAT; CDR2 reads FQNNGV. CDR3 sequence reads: CASSLLRGTFNQPQHF. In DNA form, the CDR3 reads TGTGCCAGCAGCTTATTGCGGGGAACCTTTAATCAGCCCCAGCATTTT.

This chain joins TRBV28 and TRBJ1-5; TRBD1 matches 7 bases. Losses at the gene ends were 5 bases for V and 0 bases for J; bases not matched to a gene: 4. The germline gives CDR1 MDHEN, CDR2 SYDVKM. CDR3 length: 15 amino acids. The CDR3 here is CASSPQGGSNQPQHF. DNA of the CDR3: TGTGCCAGCAGTCCCCAGGGGGGTAGCAATCAGCCCCAGCATTTT. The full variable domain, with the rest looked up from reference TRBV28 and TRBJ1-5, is DVKVTQSSRYLVKRTGEKVFLECVQDMDHENMFWYRQDPGLGLRLIYFSYDVKMKEKGDIPEGYSVSREKKERFSLILESASTNQTSMYLCASSPQGGSNQPQHFGDGTRLSIL.

CDR3 bases: TGTGCCATCAGTGGGGAGGGTACCCATCAGCCCCAGCATTTT. This encodes CAISGEGTHQPQHF. The V and J genes are TRBV10-3 and TRBJ1-5; D unclear. The germline CDR1 and CDR2 sequences are ENHRY and SYGVKD. The germline V and J ends were trimmed by 4 bases and 5 bases, with 12 bases remaining between them. This CDR3 comprises 14 residues.

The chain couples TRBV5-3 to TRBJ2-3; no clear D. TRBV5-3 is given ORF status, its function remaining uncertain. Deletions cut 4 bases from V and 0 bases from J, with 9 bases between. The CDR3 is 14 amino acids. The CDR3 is CARSRRRSTDTQYF. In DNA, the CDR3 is TGTGCCAGAAGCCGAAGGCGGAGCACAGATACGCAGTATTTT.

This CDR3 reads CASSLKGAQTGELFF. CDR3 nucleotide sequence: TGTGCCAGCAGCTTAAAGGGGGCGCAGACCGGGGAGCTGTTTTTT. The rearrangement uses TRBV7-2 and TRBJ2-2; 7 bases map to TRBD1. CDR1 and CDR2 from the germline V gene are SGHTA and FQGNSA. The CDR3 runs to 15 residues. The V segment lost 2 bases and the J segment 5 bases; nucleotides outside the gene matches: 5.